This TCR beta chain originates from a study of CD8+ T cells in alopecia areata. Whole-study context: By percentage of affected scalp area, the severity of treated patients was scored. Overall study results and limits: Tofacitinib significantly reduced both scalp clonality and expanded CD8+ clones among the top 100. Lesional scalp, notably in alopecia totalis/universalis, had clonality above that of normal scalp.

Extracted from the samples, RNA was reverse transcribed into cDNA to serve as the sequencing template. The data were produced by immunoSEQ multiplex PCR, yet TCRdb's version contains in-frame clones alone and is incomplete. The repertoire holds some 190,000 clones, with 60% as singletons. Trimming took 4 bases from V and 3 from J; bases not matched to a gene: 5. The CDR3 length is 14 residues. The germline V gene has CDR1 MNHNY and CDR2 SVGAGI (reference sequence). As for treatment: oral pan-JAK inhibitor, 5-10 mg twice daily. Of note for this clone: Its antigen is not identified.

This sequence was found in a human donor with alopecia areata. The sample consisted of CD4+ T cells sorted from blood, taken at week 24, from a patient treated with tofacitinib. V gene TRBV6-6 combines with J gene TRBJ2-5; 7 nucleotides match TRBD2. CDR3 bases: TGTGCCAGCAGTTCCCAGGGACTAAAAGAGACCCAGTACTTC. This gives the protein CASSSQGLKETQYF.